This T cell receptor (beta chain) was sequenced for a study of CD8+ T cells in alopecia areata. Study background: Treated patients received oral tofacitinib, 5 to 10 mg twice daily.

Germline values: CDR1 SQVTM, CDR2 ANQGSEA. The CDR3 sequence is 13 residues long. Trimming removed 7 bases from V and 10 bases from J; junction bases left unmatched: 12. The sequencing template was cDNA reverse transcribed from extracted RNA. The assay was immunoSEQ multiplex PCR, and TCRdb's table has in-frame clones only and misses some. The sample has about 200,000 clones, 50% to 60% seen once; the top ten hold less than 0.6%. The chain carries TRBV29-1 and TRBJ1-2, with 10 nucleotides matching TRBD1. The sequence derives from a human donor with alopecia areata. The starting material was CD4+ T cells sorted from blood, obtained at week 0. Written as DNA, the CDR3 is TGCAGCGCACAACAGACAGGGGGCGAGGTCTACACCTTC. It encodes CSAQQTGGEVYTF.